This T cell receptor (beta chain) originates from a study of CD8+ T cells in alopecia areata. Study-level results: Scalp samples also yield sequences of resident alphabeta T cells from normal skin.

Turning to this clone: The antigen is unknown.

Investigators isolated RNA and reverse transcribed it into cDNA to act as the sequencing template. Assay: immunoSEQ multiplex PCR; the TCRdb copy retains only in-frame clones and omits some. This table has 150,000 to 200,000 clones, about 60% appearing once. Trimming took 6 bases from V and 0 from J, leaving 16 bases between them. The CDR3 is 15 residues long. The V gene's germline CDR1 is GTSNPN and CDR2 SVGIG (reference sequence). The TCR was taken from a human donor with alopecia areata. This chain connects TRBV30 to TRBJ2-3; D unresolved. Sample: CD4+ T cells sorted from blood, taken at week 0. Written as DNA, the CDR3 is TGTGCCTGCCCAAAGGGCAGAGGAAGCACAGATACGCAGTATTTT. Protein: CACPKGRGSTDTQYF.